These 10 T cell receptor beta chains share one sample of origin, sequenced in a study of neurological immune-mediated disorders. TCRdb fed the 5' RACE reads into MiXCR, producing one record per CDR3 protein. The sample carries around 23,000 distinct CDR3 sequences, over 10% recorded once. The sample was PBMCs. All receptors derive from a woman between 40 and 55 years old with HTLV-1-associated myelopathy (HAM/TSP).

In this sample, this clonotype is medium-sized. The rearrangement links TRBV5-1 to TRBJ2-7; 9 bases fit TRBD2. The CDR3 covers 14 residues. Germline values: CDR1 SGHRS, CDR2 YFSETQ. V shed 2 bases, J shed 2 bases, and the junction held 2 bases outside the gene matches. The CDR3 bases are TGCGCCAGCAGCTTCGCGGGGGGGACCTACGAGCAGTACTTC. Its protein product is CASSFAGGTYEQYF.

At least ten counts were recorded for this clonotype. The chain's CDR3 is CSVSQGADTEAFF. The CDR3 DNA reads as TGCAGCGTTTCACAGGGGGCGGACACTGAAGCTTTCTTT. The genes are TRBV29-1 and TRBJ1-1; 9 nucleotides agree with TRBD1. The CDR3 length is 13 residues. From germline, CDR1 is SQVTM and CDR2 ANQGSEA. Trimming cost V 5 bases and J 3 bases; bases outside gene matches: 4.

This clonotype was seen repeatedly, ten times or more. J is TRBJ2-5 and V is TRBV7-2; maybe TRBD2 (6 bases). V dropped 4 bases and J dropped 1 base, with 7 bases sitting between them. CDR1 is SGHTA and CDR2 is FQGNSA in the germline V gene. The CDR3 covers 13 residues. The CDR3 coding sequence is TGTGCCAGCAGCTGGGACTTCCAAGAGACCCAGTACTTC. Translated: CASSWDFQETQYF. The entire variable domain, with the rest obtained from reference TRBV7-2 and TRBJ2-5, is as follows: GAGVSQSPSNKVTEKGKDVELRCDPISGHTALYWYRQSLGQGLEFLIYFQGNSAPDKSGLPSDRFSAERTGGSVSTLTIQRTQQEDSAVYLCASSWDFQETQYFGPGTRLLVL.

This chain uses TRBV7-2 with TRBJ2-1; 8 bases line up with TRBD2. Germline CDR1 SGHTA, CDR2 FQGNSA. The CDR3 is made up of 14 amino acids. V lost 0 bases to trimming and J lost 12 bases; unmatched junction nucleotides: 7. The DNA for the CDR3 is TGTGCCAGCAGCTTAGCAGCGGGGGTACTGTGGCAGTTCTTC. Translation: CASSLAAGVLWQFF.

The table lists this clonotype with many counts. This rearrangement joins TRBV29-1 to TRBJ1-5; D uncertain. This CDR3 is 13 amino acids long. Germline CDR1 and CDR2: SQVTM and ANQGSEA. Deletions cut 0 bases from V and 0 bases from J, with 3 bases between. CDR3: CSVEENSNQPQHF. CDR3 DNA sequence: TGCAGCGTTGAAGAGAATAGCAATCAGCCCCAGCATTTT.

This clonotype was detected many times. The rearrangement links TRBV5-1 to TRBJ1-2, with no clear D. Germline loops: CDR1 SGHRS, CDR2 YFSETQ. The CDR3 runs 14 residues. Deletions cut 2 bases from V and 0 bases from J, with 8 bases between. The CDR3 region is CASSFADSNYGYTF. For the CDR3, the DNA is TGCGCCAGCAGCTTCGCGGATTCTAACTATGGCTACACCTTC.

In its sample, this clonotype was seen many times. The chain couples TRBV18 to TRBJ2-2; D is uncertain. V shed 2 bases and J shed 5 bases, with 6 bases lying between them. In germline, CDR1 is KGHSH, CDR2 LQKENI. This CDR3 has 13 residues. The chain's CDR3 is CASSPDRTGELFF. CDR3 DNA sequence: TGTGCCAGCTCACCAGATAGGACCGGGGAGCTGTTTTTT.

This clonotype was found many times. V gene TRBV20-1 combines with J gene TRBJ2-1, with 10 bases fitting TRBD2. V gave up 0 bases and J gave up 4 bases; unmatched junction bases: 12. The CDR3 has 18 residues. Germline-derived CDR1 and CDR2 are DFQATT and SNEGSKA (reference sequence). CDR3 sequence (DNA): TGCAGTGCTAGAGAGTTCTCCTTAGCGGGGGGTCCTTACAATGAGCAGTTCTTC. Translated, it gives CSAREFSLAGGPYNEQFF.

To note about this clonotype: Germline is not matched at one junction end, which may reflect a read error. The chain joins TRBV27 to TRBJ1-4; 10 bases match TRBD1. The CDR3 totals 14 residues. Germline CDR1 is MNHEY and CDR2 is SMNVEV (reference sequence). The CDR3 nucleotides are TGTGTCAGCAGGGGGACAGGGGCGAGTAAAAAACTGTTTTTT. Its protein is CVSRGTGASKKLFF.

This clonotype was counted many times. The chain is built from TRBV7-3 and TRBJ1-1; 11 nucleotides agree with TRBD1. The CDR3 has 14 residues. V lost 5 bases to trimming and J lost 6 bases; unmatched junction nucleotides: 5. Germline V CDR1 and CDR2: SGHTA, FQGTGA. In DNA, the CDR3 is TGTGCCAGCAGCCCTGGACAGGGGGCCGCTGAAGCTTTCTTT. Encoded protein: CASSPGQGAAEAFF.